The text below deals with one T cell receptor beta chain. This entry belongs to a study of patients and donors after allogeneic stem cell transplantation. Each CDR3 protein is one row after TCRdb ran MiXCR on the RT-PCR reads. The table records approximately 200,000 distinct CDR3 sequences, about 37% of them present only once. The CDR3 has 14 amino acids. Germline values: CDR1 SGHRS, CDR2 YFSETQ. V lost 8 bases and J 2 bases, leaving 15 bases between the germline ends. The specimen was blood, either unsorted or a sorted T cell fraction (not recorded which). The V call is TRBV5-1, the J call TRBJ2-3; possibly TRBD1 for D (6 bases). The receptor was isolated from a human donor who was either an allogeneic HSCT recipient or a stem cell or donor lymphocyte infusion donor (not recorded which). It is not recorded whose cells these are; they may come from a transplant donor. In DNA form, the CDR3 reads TGCGCCAGTAGAGGACAGCCAAACACAGATACGCAGTATTTT. It yields the protein CASRGQPNTDTQYF.